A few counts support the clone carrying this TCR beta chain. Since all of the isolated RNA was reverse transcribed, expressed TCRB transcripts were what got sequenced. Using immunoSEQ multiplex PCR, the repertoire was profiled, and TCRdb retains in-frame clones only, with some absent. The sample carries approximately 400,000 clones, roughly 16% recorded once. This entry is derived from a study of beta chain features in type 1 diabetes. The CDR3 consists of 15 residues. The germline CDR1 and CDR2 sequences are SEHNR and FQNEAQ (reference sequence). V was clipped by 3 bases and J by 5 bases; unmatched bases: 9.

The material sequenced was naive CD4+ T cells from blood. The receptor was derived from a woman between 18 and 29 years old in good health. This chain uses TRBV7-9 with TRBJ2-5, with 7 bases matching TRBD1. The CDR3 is CASSFFRGRFETQYF. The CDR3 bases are TGTGCCAGCAGCTTCTTTAGGGGGCGATTCGAGACCCAGTACTTC.